What follows are 17 T cell receptor beta chains derived from one specimen sequenced in a study of a mutant IDH1 vaccine in newly diagnosed glioma (dated by TCRdb to about 2021). The time point label of this sample denotes: week 47, end of study. Every vaccine dose consisted of 300 ug of a 20-mer mutant IDH1 peptide in Montanide, administered subcutaneously together with topical imiquimod. Their cognate antigens are unknown. The library was made by the immunoSEQ multiplex PCR assay. TCRdb took over this immuneACCESS table, retaining in-frame rearrangements with V and J assigned. Such tables are incomplete; in checked studies, under half of the missing clones stem from an unresolved V gene, and the remainder is unexplained. The sample table contains tens of thousands of clones; only one count was recorded for about three quarters of them. The ten largest clones capture about 4.9% of the sample. The sequences come from PBMCs, collected from a glioma patient whose treatment included an IDH1 peptide vaccine. All receptors derive from a middle-aged woman with glioma. Some clones in this sample may be carry-over from other donors' samples.

V is TRBV13 and J is TRBJ2-5; possibly TRBD1 for D (6 bases). Between the trimmed V and J ends, which lost 0 bases and 1 base, there was a span of 9 bases. The CDR3 spans 15 residues. In germline, CDR1 is PRHDT, CDR2 FYEKMQ (reference sequence). CDR3: CASSLGMGAQETQYF. For the CDR3, the DNA is TGTGCCAGCAGCTTAGGGATGGGGGCCCAAGAGACCCAGTACTTC.

The V gene is TRBV27, the J gene TRBJ1-2, with D tentatively TRBD1 (6 bases). Germline-derived CDR1 and CDR2 are MNHEY and SMNVEV (reference sequence). This CDR3 contains 16 residues. Trimming took 5 bases from V and 4 from J, leaving 20 bases between them. The CDR3 DNA sequence: TGTGCCAGCAGTGCCTACCTCCTGAGGGGGGGCTATGGCTACACCTTC. This encodes CASSAYLLRGGYGYTF.

The V and J genes are TRBV6-6 and TRBJ2-1; D ambiguous. Looked up from germline, CDR1 is MNHNY and CDR2 is SVGAGI (reference sequence). Trimming stripped 2 bases from V and 0 bases from J, with 11 bases between. This CDR3 has 16 residues. CDR3 sequence: CASSYTDSSSYNEQFF. The CDR3 bases are TGTGCCAGCAGTTACACCGACTCGAGCTCCTACAATGAGCAGTTCTTC.

Here the CDR3 reads CASSRDRTYEQYF. The CDR3 DNA reads TGCGCCAGCAGCCGGGACCGTACCTACGAGCAGTACTTC. V is TRBV5-1 and J is TRBJ2-7; D is possibly TRBD1 or TRBD2 (5 bases each). Germline CDR1 is SGHRS and CDR2 is YFSETQ. V was cut by 4 bases and J by 2 bases, with 10 bases left in between. CDR3 size: 13 residues.

The chain's CDR3 is CASSLGTGDYNEQFF. The CDR3 region has the DNA TGTGCCAGCTCACTGGGGACAGGGGACTACAATGAGCAGTTCTTC. The chain carries TRBV18 and TRBJ2-1; TRBD1 aligns across 10 bases. The CDR3 length is 15 residues. J lost 3 bases, V lost 4 bases, and 3 bases had no gene match. CDR1 is KGHSH and CDR2 is LQKENI in the germline V gene.

V and J are TRBV7-8 and TRBJ1-4; TRBD1 might be the D (5 bases). V was clipped by 1 base and J by 1 base, with 10 bases between them. This CDR3 comprises 16 residues. CDR1 is SGHVS, CDR2 FQNEAQ, per germline. In DNA form, the CDR3 reads TGTGCCAGCAGCTTAGGCTCGGGGGGAACTAATGAAAAACTGTTTTTT. Protein sequence: CASSLGSGGTNEKLFF.

The V and J genes are TRBV10-3 and TRBJ2-3, with 9 nucleotides matching TRBD2. V gave up 4 bases and J gave up 4 bases; unmatched junction bases: 9. Per germline, CDR1 ENHRY and CDR2 SYGVKD. The CDR3 is made up of 16 amino acids. CDR3 sequence (DNA): TGTGCCATCAGTGGGAAGGCGGGGGGGCCAGCAGATACGCAGTATTTT. This translates into CAISGKAGGPADTQYF.

The chain carries TRBV5-1 and TRBJ2-3; no reliable D call. Trimming shortened V by 0 bases and J by 6 bases, and 11 bases separated the two germline ends. Germline CDR1 SGHRS, CDR2 YFSETQ. CDR3 length: 14 residues. CDR3 residues: CASSLVGPQDTQYF. CDR3 sequence (DNA): TGCGCCAGCAGCTTGGTCGGACCCCAGGATACGCAGTATTTT.

This clone was recorded once. This chain connects TRBV6-5 to TRBJ2-7, with D possibly being TRBD2 (6 bases). The CDR3 contains 13 residues. V was cut by 8 bases and J by 3 bases, with 14 bases left in between. In germline, CDR1 is MNHEY, CDR2 SVGAGI. DNA of the CDR3: TGTGCCAGCGGGCGGGGTCTAATCTACGAGCAGTACTTC. It codes for CASGRGLIYEQYF.

V usage is TRBV6-1 and J usage is TRBJ1-1; 9 bases agree with TRBD1. V gave up 7 bases and J gave up 4 bases; unmatched junction bases: 7. Per the germline V gene, CDR1 is MNHNS and CDR2 is SASEGT. This CDR3 has 14 amino acids. The CDR3, as DNA: TGTGCCAGCACACAGGGGGCGGGGAGCACTGAAGCTTTCTTT. This gives the protein CASTQGAGSTEAFF.

As DNA, the CDR3 is TGTGCCAGCAGCTTCAGCAGCGGGGGGCGCACAGATACGCAGTATTTT. This sequence encodes CASSFSSGGRTDTQYF. The genes are TRBV5-8 and TRBJ2-3; 9 nucleotides agree with TRBD2. Germline V gene sequence: CDR1 SGHTS, CDR2 YDEGEE. The CDR3 is 16 residues long. The J segment lost 1 base and the V segment lost 2 bases, leaving 5 bases of the junction unmatched.

The chain links TRBV19 to TRBJ2-5; 8 bases align to TRBD2. With V trimmed by 5 bases and J by 5 bases, 10 bases remained unmatched. The CDR3 has 15 amino acids. Looked up from germline, CDR1 is LNHDA and CDR2 is SQIVND (reference sequence). CDR3 coding DNA: TGTGCCAGTAGTCCGGGAGGGGGAAGGATGGAGACCCAGTACTTC. Its translation: CASSPGGGRMETQYF.

This clone was counted only a few times. The chain recombines TRBV4-3 with TRBJ1-1, with D maybe TRBD1 (6 bases). Germline V lookup: CDR1 LGHNA, CDR2 YSLEER. Trimming cost V 5 bases and J 1 base, with 17 bases left between them. The CDR3 contains 16 residues. The CDR3 DNA sequence: TGCGCCAGCAGCTCTCAAGCCGGGACACCGAACACTGAAGCTTTCTTT. Translated, it gives CASSSQAGTPNTEAFF.

The chain recombines TRBV5-1 with TRBJ2-2, with D hard to call. V gave up 1 base and J gave up 6 bases, with 13 bases separating them. CDR3 size: 15 residues. CDR1 SGHRS and CDR2 YFSETQ come from the germline V gene. CDR3 in amino acids: CASSLRESSAGELFF. Here the CDR3 DNA reads TGCGCCAGCAGCTTGAGAGAAAGCTCCGCCGGGGAGCTGTTTTTT.

CDR3 coding DNA: TGTGCCAGCAGCGAGGGGACAGGGGGGGGGAATGAAAAACTGTTTTTT. Translated: CASSEGTGGGNEKLFF. The chain uses TRBV9 and TRBJ1-4; 11 bases map to TRBD1. This CDR3 is 16 amino acids long. J was trimmed by 5 bases and V by 3 bases; bases with no gene match: 6. In germline, CDR1 is SGDLS, CDR2 YYNGEE.

This clone was seen a handful of times. Here the CDR3 reads CASSYAAGGWEQYF. The DNA for the CDR3 is TGTGCCAGCAGTTACGCGGCAGGGGGTTGGGAGCAGTACTTC. V is TRBV6-5 and J is TRBJ2-7; 7 bases fit TRBD1. Looked up from germline, CDR1 is MNHEY and CDR2 is SVGAGI. This CDR3 region has 14 residues. V was pared by 2 bases and J by 7 bases, with 8 bases of the junction left unmatched.

This clone was seen more than once but under ten times. The chain joins TRBV6-6 to TRBJ2-1; D tentatively reads TRBD1 or TRBD2 (5 bases each). V dropped 0 bases and J dropped 2 bases, with 11 bases sitting between them. Germline V lookup: CDR1 MNHNY, CDR2 SVGAGI (reference sequence). The CDR3 is made up of 16 amino acids. CDR3 coding DNA: TGTGCCAGCAGTTACTCGGGGGTTTTTCCCTACAATGAGCAGTTCTTC. Its protein is CASSYSGVFPYNEQFF.